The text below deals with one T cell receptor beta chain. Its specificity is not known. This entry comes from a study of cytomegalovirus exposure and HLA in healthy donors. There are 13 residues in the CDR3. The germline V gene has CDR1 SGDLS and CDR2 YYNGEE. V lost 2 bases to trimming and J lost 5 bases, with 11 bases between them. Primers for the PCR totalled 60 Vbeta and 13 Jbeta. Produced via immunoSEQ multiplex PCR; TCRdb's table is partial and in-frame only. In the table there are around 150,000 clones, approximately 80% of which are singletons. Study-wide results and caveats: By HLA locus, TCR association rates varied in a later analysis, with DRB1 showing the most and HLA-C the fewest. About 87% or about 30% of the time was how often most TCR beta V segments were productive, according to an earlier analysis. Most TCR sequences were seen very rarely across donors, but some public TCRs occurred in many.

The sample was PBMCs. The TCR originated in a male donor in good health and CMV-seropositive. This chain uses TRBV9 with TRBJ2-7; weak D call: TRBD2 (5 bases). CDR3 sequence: CASSVGDLNEQYF. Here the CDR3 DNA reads TGTGCCAGCAGCGTCGGGGATCTCAACGAGCAGTACTTC.